This T cell receptor (beta chain) was identified during a study of T cell responses to AZD1222 COVID-19 vaccine. Turning to the study itself: It was second doses at about 4 or about 12 weeks that were pooled. Study conclusions and caveats: Sampling captured repertoires only after the peak T cell response. Nearly half of spike-specific TCRs reportedly go after variant regions that carry no mutations. Most donors were white British, females outnumbered males, and clonal diversity was possibly underestimated.

Profiled with immunoSEQ multiplex PCR; TCRdb holds only in-frame clones, not every one. The sample has 100,000 or so clones, roughly 90% seen once. Of note for this clone: Its antigen is not known.

Source: peripheral blood, taken on day 0 of AZD1222 vaccination. The sequence came from an adult in good health.

The CDR3 loop reads CASSYDGRGNYGYTF. Written as DNA, the CDR3 is TGTGCCAGCAGTTACGACGGCAGGGGCAACTATGGCTACACCTTC. The chain combines TRBV6-2 or TRBV6-3 with TRBJ1-2; weak D call: TRBD1 (6 bases). CDR3 length equals 15 residues. Germline CDR1 is MNHEY and CDR2 is SVGEGT. Trimming took 2 bases from V and 2 from J, leaving 12 bases between them.